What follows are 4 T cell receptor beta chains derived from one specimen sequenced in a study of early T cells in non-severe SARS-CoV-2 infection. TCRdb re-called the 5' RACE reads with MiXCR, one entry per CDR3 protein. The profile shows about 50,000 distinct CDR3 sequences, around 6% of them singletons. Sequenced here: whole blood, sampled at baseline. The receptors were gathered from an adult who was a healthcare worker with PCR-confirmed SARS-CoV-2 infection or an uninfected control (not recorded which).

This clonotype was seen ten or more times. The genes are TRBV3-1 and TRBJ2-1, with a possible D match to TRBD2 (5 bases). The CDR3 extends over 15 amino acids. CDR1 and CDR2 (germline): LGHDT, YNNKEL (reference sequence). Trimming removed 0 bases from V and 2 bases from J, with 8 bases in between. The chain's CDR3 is CASSQDTGTYNEQFF. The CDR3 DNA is TGTGCCAGCAGCCAAGACACCGGGACCTACAATGAGCAGTTCTTC.

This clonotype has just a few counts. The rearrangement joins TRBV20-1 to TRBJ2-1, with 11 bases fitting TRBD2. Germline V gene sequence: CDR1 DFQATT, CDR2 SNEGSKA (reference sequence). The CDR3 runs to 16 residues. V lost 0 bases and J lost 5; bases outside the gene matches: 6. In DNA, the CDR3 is TGCAGTGCTAGAGACCCGACTAGCGGGGAGAACAATGAGCAGTTCTTC. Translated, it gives CSARDPTSGENNEQFF.

The CDR3 region is CSVVGWQGGNEQFF. CDR3 nucleotides: TGCAGCGTTGTCGGCTGGCAGGGTGGGAATGAGCAGTTCTTC. This chain uses TRBV29-1 with TRBJ2-1; tentative D call: TRBD1 (5 bases). This CDR3 spans 14 amino acids. Trimming pared 4 bases from V and 7 bases from J, leaving 17 bases between. Germline-derived CDR1 and CDR2 are SQVTM and ANQGSEA.

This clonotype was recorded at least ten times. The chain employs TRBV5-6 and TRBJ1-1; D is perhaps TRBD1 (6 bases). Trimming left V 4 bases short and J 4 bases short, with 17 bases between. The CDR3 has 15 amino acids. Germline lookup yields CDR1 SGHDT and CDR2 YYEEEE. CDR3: CASSLLRGGGTEAFF. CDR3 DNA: TGTGCCAGCAGCCTCTTGAGGGGGGGAGGCACTGAAGCTTTCTTT.